This T cell receptor beta chain appears in the sequencing data of a study of blood T cells in healthy people across ages. Whenever a sample was processed, at least 6 million PBMCs were isolated. For the second PCR, which ran for roughly 7 to 11 cycles, a sample-barcoded 5' primer and a J-beta primer mix were used. Each CDR3 protein is one row after TCRdb ran MiXCR on the 5' RACE reads. The sample holds around 700,000 distinct CDR3 sequences, around a quarter seen once. This clonotype was counted a few times. The CDR3 is made up of 13 amino acids. Germline values: CDR1 SEHNR, CDR2 FQNEAQ (reference sequence). Trimming took off 5 bases at V and 11 bases at J, with 18 bases between the two ends. These data were also reused for a study on T cells of mothers and their children.

This TCR came from a boy younger than 18 in good health. The rearrangement uses TRBV7-9 and TRBJ2-5, with D possibly TRBD1 on 6 matching bases. Sequenced input: blood. As DNA, the CDR3 is TGTGCCAGCAGCCCCGGACAGTCGGTAATTCAGTACTTC. Protein product: CASSPGQSVIQYF.